This paragraph covers one T cell receptor beta chain sequence. The length of the CDR3 is 16 residues. V dropped 4 bases and J dropped 7; count of bases not matched to a gene: 8. Germline values: CDR1 SEHNR, CDR2 FQNEAQ (reference sequence). Sequencing used immunoSEQ multiplex PCR; TCRdb keeps in-frame clones, though not all of them. The table shows 150,000 to 190,000 clones, with approximately 73% occurring only once. This record belongs to a study of blood T cell repertoires in COVID-19. Study as a whole: Samples came from the United States, Italy and Spain, spanning acute and convalescent COVID-19. T cells, B-cell-depleted T cells, or PBMCs provided the cDNA or gDNA that served as material.

This clonotype originated in a woman of 80 years or more with acute or convalescent COVID-19. Material: peripheral blood. The gene calls are TRBV7-9 and TRBJ2-2; 11 positions match TRBD1. The CDR3 reads CASSSQDRGLIGELFF. CDR3 bases: TGTGCCAGCAGCTCCCAGGACAGGGGGCTTATCGGGGAGCTGTTTTTT. The full variable domain, its missing parts supplied by reference TRBV7-9 and TRBJ2-2, is DTGVSQNPRHKITKRGQNVTFRCDPISEHNRLYWYRQTLGQGPEFLTYFQNEAQLEKSRLLSDRFSAERPKGSFSTLEIQRTEQGDSAMYLCASSSQDRGLIGELFFGEGSRLTVL.